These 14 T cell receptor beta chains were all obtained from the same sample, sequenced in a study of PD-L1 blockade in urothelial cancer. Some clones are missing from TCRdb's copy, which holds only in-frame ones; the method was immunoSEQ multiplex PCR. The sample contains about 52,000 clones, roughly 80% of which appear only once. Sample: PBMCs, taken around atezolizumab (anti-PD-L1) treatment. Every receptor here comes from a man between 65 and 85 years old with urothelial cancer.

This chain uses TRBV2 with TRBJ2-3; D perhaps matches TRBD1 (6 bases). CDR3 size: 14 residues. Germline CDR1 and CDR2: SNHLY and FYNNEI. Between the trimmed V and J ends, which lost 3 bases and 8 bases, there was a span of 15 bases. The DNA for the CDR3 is TGTGCCAGCAGTGAGGGAGCGAGGGGGAGTACGCAGTATTTT. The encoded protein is CASSEGARGSTQYF.

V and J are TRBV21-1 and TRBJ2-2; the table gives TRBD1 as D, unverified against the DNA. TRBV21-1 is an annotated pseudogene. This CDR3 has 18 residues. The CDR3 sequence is CASSTRRGPDRPAGELFF. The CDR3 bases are TGTGCCAGCAGCACGAGAAGGGGCCCTGACAGGCCAGCCGGGGAGCTGTTTTTT.

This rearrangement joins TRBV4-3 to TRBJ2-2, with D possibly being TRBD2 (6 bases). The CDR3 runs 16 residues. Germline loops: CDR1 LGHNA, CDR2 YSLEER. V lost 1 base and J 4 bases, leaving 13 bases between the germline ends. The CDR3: CASSQGGDSITGELFF. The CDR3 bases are TGCGCCAGCAGCCAAGGGGGGGACTCCATCACCGGGGAGCTGTTTTTT.

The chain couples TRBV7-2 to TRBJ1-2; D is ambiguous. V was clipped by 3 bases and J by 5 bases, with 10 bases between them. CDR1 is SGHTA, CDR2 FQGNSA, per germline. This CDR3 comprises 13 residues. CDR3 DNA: TGTGCCAGCAGCTTTGGGCTTTTTTATGGCTACACCTTC. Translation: CASSFGLFYGYTF.

This CDR3 reads CASSLSPPGTGKETQYF. CDR3 nucleotide sequence: TGTGCCAGCTCACTCTCACCTCCCGGGACAGGGAAAGAGACCCAGTACTTC. V gene TRBV18 combines with J gene TRBJ2-5; 9 bases are shared with TRBD1. Germline-derived CDR1 and CDR2 are KGHSH and LQKENI. Trimming took 4 bases from V and 3 from J; bases not matched to a gene: 12. This CDR3 has 17 amino acids. Together with reference TRBV18 and TRBJ2-5, the CDR3 gives the full variable domain: NAGVMQNPRHLVRRRGQEARLRCSPMKGHSHVYWYRQLPEEGLKFMVYLQKENIIDESGMPKERFSAEFPKEGPSILRIQQVVRGDSAAYFCASSLSPPGTGKETQYFGPGTRLLVL.

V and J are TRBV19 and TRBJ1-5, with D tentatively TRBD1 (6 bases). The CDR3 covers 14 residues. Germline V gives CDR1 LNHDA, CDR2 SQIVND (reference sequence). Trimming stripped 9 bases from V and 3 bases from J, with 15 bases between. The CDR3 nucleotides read TGTGCCAGCTGGGGGCGGGTTGACAATCAGCCCCAGCATTTT. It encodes CASWGRVDNQPQHF.

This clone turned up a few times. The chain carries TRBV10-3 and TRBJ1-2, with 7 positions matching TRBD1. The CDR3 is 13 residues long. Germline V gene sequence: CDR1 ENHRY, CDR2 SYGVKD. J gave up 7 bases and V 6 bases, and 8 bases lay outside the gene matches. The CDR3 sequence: CAISVDRAGGYTF. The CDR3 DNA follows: TGTGCCATCAGCGTAGACAGGGCTGGTGGCTACACCTTC.

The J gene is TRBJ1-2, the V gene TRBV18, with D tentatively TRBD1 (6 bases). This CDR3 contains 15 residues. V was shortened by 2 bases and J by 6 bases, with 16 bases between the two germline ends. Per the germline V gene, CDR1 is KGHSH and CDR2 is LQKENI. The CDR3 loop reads CASSPTTGFWDGYTF. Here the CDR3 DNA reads TGTGCCAGCTCACCAACGACAGGTTTCTGGGATGGCTACACCTTC.

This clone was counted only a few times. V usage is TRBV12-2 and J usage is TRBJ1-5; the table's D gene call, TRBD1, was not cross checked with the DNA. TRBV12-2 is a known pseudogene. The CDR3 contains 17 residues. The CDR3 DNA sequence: TGTGCAAGTCGCCCGGATCCGGGACAGTACTTAGGTCAGCCCCAGCATTTT. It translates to CASRPDPGQYLGQPQHF.

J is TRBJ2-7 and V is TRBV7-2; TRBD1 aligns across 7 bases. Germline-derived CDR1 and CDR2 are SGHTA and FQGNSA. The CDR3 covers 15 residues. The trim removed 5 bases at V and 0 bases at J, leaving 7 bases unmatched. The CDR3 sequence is CASSPQGDLSYEQYF. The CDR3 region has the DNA TGTGCCAGCAGCCCCCAGGGGGACCTCTCCTACGAGCAGTACTTC.

The CDR3 loop is CASSPQEGGNEQFF. CDR3 nucleotide sequence: TGTGCCAGCAGCCCTCAGGAGGGAGGAAATGAGCAGTTCTTC. The chain recombines TRBV7-2 with TRBJ2-1; the D gene is possibly TRBD2 (6 bases). CDR1 and CDR2 (germline): SGHTA, FQGNSA. V lost 5 bases, J lost 7 bases, and 15 bases lay in between. This CDR3 comprises 14 residues. Variable domain in full (rest from reference TRBV7-2 and TRBJ2-1): GAGVSQSPSNKVTEKGKDVELRCDPISGHTALYWYRQSLGQGLEFLIYFQGNSAPDKSGLPSDRFSAERTGGSVSTLTIQRTQQEDSAVYLCASSPQEGGNEQFFGPGTRLTVL.

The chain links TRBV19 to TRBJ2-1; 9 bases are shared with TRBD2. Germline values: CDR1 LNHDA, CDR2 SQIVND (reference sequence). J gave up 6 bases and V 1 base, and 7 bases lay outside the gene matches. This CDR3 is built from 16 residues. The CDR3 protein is CASSIGGTSRPNEQFF. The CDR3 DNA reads TGTGCCAGTAGTATAGGTGGGACTAGCAGACCCAATGAGCAGTTCTTC.

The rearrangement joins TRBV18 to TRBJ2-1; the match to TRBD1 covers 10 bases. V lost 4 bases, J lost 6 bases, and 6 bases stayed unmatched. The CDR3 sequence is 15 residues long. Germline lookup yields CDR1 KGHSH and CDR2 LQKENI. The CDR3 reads CASSQGQGLRNEQFF. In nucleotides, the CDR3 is TGTGCCAGCTCACAGGGACAGGGGCTCCGCAATGAGCAGTTCTTC.

The chain's CDR3 is CASGTGSYEQYF. The CDR3 region has the DNA TGTGCCAGCGGGACAGGGTCCTACGAGCAGTACTTC. The chain links TRBV6-1 to TRBJ2-7; 9 bases map to TRBD1. V was clipped by 8 bases and J by 1 base; unmatched bases: 0. Germline lookup yields CDR1 MNHNS and CDR2 SASEGT. CDR3 size: 12 residues.